This T cell receptor (beta chain) was captured in a study of identical twins. There are 14 residues in the CDR3. V lost 1 base and J lost 8, with 11 bases in between. CDR1 and CDR2 (germline): SEHNR, FQNEAQ (reference sequence). This clonotype was found a few times. Template switching added a universal primer site, and cDNA bore unique molecular identifiers. TCRdb re-analysed the 5' RACE reads in MiXCR, keeping a single row per CDR3 protein. Among 690,000 or so distinct CDR3 sequences listed, around 8.6% were seen once. The same sample was also used in a study of yellow fever vaccine responses in identical twins. From that paper: Reports say the vaccine T cell response in twins looked partly convergent and partly personalized.

This receptor was identified in a woman between 18 and 30 years old in good health. The rearrangement uses TRBV7-9 and TRBJ1-4, with no clear D. Sample: PBMCs. CDR3 sequence (DNA): TGTGCCAGCAGCTTAGTCGGACGTAACGAAAAACTGTTTTTT. Protein: CASSLVGRNEKLFF.